The rows below give T cell receptor beta chains drawn from one sample of a study of regulatory T cells in long-lasting Graves disease. MiXCR was run by TCRdb on the multiplex PCR reads, yielding one entry per CDR3 protein. The sample has about 440,000 distinct CDR3 sequences; just under 15% are singletons. The same sample was also used in a study of T cells in Graves' hyperthyroidism and ophthalmopathy.

This sample comprised peripheral blood mononuclear cells (PBMCs), obtained at new diagnosis, from a patient treated with antithyroid drugs. The receptor source for this set is a woman younger than 45 with Graves disease. CDR3s leave out the opening cysteine and the closing phenylalanine or tryptophan.

j_gene	v_gene	CDR3aa
TRBJ2-3	TRBV7-9	ASSRFSGSQVSTDTQY
TRBJ2-7	TRBV6-4	ASKQGGWSYEQY
TRBJ1-1	TRBV10-3	AISESGGAGGTEAF
TRBJ1-4	TRBV18	ASSPPGTGAQKLF
TRBJ2-3	TRBV10-3	ATTQTDTQY
TRBJ2-2	TRBV4-2	ASRGQRLNTGELF
TRBJ1-5	TRBV7-9	ASSANNQPQH
TRBJ2-1	TRBV7-8	ASSLGLAGRRGQF
TRBJ2-3	TRBV12-3/TRBV12-4	ASSSSGALPHTDTQY
TRBJ2-5	TRBV5-1	ASSSAREWTSGTKQETQY
TRBJ2-1	TRBV28	ASSLGSEGGLGEQF
TRBJ2-7	TRBV6-5	ASSYRPDVYEQY
TRBJ2-2	TRBV6-2/TRBV6-3	ASRKPTGNTGELF
TRBJ2-1	TRBV15	ATSRASNEQF
TRBJ2-7	TRBV20-1	SASREGRSSYEQY
TRBJ2-7	TRBV24-1	ATSDLIAGSTYEQY
TRBJ2-1	TRBV13	ASSGALGGGLAGEQF
TRBJ2-1	TRBV18	ASSPGLAAYNEQF
TRBJ2-5	TRBV18	ASSPLAGGVEETQY
TRBJ2-5	TRBV11-2	AGGTSGRAETQY
TRBJ2-2	TRBV14	ASSQESGELF
TRBJ1-1	TRBV29-1	SVVGGAGGVGAF
-	TRBV3-1	ASSHFAGGPGETQY
TRBJ2-3	TRBV27	ASSSFRTSGLPTHVTQY
TRBJ2-7	TRBV7-7	ASSLPLPHTYERY
TRBJ2-5	TRBV4-1	ASSQEEGTKETQY